This T cell receptor beta chain was sequenced for a study of T cells in Graves' hyperthyroidism and ophthalmopathy. Study-level background: The initial diagnosis was the point when peripheral blood was collected, ahead of any treatment. Study-wide findings and caveats: Blood samples included most of the expanded thyroid clonotypes exceeding 0.001.

Template material for amplifying TCR beta CDR3 regions consisted of RNA transcripts. Primed by the HTBI set, a first-round RT-PCR was run on the TCR CDR3. MiXCR, run by TCRdb on the multiplex PCR reads, gives a single entry per CDR3 protein. Of over 300,000 distinct CDR3 sequences listed, roughly 13% are singletons. Reasons for excluding patients were uncontrolled infection, other autoimmune disease, pregnancy or lactation. Turning to this clonotype: Its target is not known.

Sequenced input: blood. This TCR derives from a woman aged 55 to 70 with Graves' hyperthyroidism.

CDR3 nucleotides: TGTGCCACCCGGGACAGTTTAAATGGCTACACCTTC. It specifies CATRDSLNGYTF. J is TRBJ1-2 and V is TRBV24-1; 7 bases are a match to TRBD1. Germline trimming cut 9 bases from V and 6 bases from J; bases unmatched to any gene: 6. The CDR3 has 12 amino acids. Germline CDR1 is KGHDR and CDR2 is SFDVKD.